Below, one TCR beta chain is given with its context. Its antigen is currently unknown. These data originate in a study of T cells in localized non-small cell lung cancer. Sequencing was performed with immunoSEQ multiplex PCR; in TCRdb, only in-frame clones are kept and a portion is missing. The sample has under 35,000 clones, approximately 80% seen once; the top ten hold around a third. Germline CDR1 and CDR2: LNHDA and SQIVND (reference sequence). The V end was cut by 3 bases, the J end by 7 bases, with 25 bases between. The CDR3 is made up of 18 amino acids. Study findings and constraints: Sequencing, confined to only one tumor region, leaves heterogeneity possible. Clonality of T cells reached its maximum in uninvolved adjacent lung, surpassing tumor. Longer overall survival was associated with a higher density of T cells in the blood. A median of around 57 clones ranked among the top 100 in tumor appeared in adjacent lung.

This receptor was identified in a male donor older than 55 with stage II squamous cell lung carcinoma. The chain carries TRBV19 and TRBJ1-5; no clear D gene. Material: peripheral blood, obtained before any cancer treatment. The CDR3 bases are TGTGCCAGTAGTATCTTATTTCAGGTCAGAGGAAACGAACAGCCCCAGCATTTT. Protein: CASSILFQVRGNEQPQHF. The full variable domain, its missing parts supplied by reference TRBV19 and TRBJ1-5, is DGGITQSPKYLFRKEGQNVTLSCEQNLNHDAMYWYRQDPGQGLRLIYYSQIVNDFQKGDIAEGYSVSREKKESFPLTVTSAQKNPTAFYLCASSILFQVRGNEQPQHFGDGTRLSIL.